These T cell receptor beta chains were read from a single sample in a study of long-term antiretroviral therapy in people with HIV. Libraries were prepared by immunoSEQ multiplex PCR; TCRdb keeps only in-frame clonotypes and omits some of them. Of about 14,000 clones detected, roughly 88% appear once; the ten largest clones hold approximately 10%. The material sequenced was unsorted PBMCs, taken 6.2 years after starting antiretroviral therapy. These receptors were obtained from a man between 40 and 49 years old with HIV. Each CDR3 is given with its conserved first and last residue. D genes are given only for firm matches. Not every row has a clone size; where given, it reads once, few, many or a size class.

v_call,d_call,j_call,clone_size,cdr3_nt,cdr3_aa
TRBV10-3,NA,TRBJ1-1,NA,TGTGCCATCAGTGAGTCGATTCGGGGGAAGGACACTGAAGCTTTCTTT,CAISESIRGKDTEAFF
TRBV30,NA,TRBJ1-5,NA,TGTGCCTGGAGTGGAGGTAGCAATCAGCCCCAGCATTTT,CAWSGGSNQPQHF
TRBV27,NA,TRBJ2-7,NA,TGTGCCAGCAGCCCACGGGCGTCAGCAATATACGAGCAGTACTTC,CASSPRASAIYEQYF
TRBV11-1,NA,TRBJ2-7,NA,TGTGCCAGCAGCTTAGGGTTCGGGAGCTCCTACGAGCAGTACTTC,CASSLGFGSSYEQYF
TRBV19,TRBD2,TRBJ2-7,once,TGTGCCAGTAGTAAACTAGCGTGGGCCTACGAGCAGTACTTC,CASSKLAWAYEQYF
TRBV7-2,TRBD1,TRBJ2-1,once,TGTGCCAGCAGCTCTAAGGGACAGGGGGGGAACAATGAGCAGTTCTTC,CASSSKGQGGNNEQFF
TRBV6-1,NA,TRBJ2-7,NA,TGTGCCAGCAACCCGGGACGGACCTACGAGCAGTACTTC,CASNPGRTYEQYF
TRBV7-7,NA,TRBJ2-3,NA,TGTGCCAGCAGCTTAGCCCCTAGCTCGGGCACAGATACGCAGTATTTT,CASSLAPSSGTDTQYF
TRBV28,TRBD1,TRBJ2-2,NA,TGTGCCAGCAGTCCCTCATGGGACAGCCGCACGAACACCGGGGAGCTGTTTTTT,CASSPSWDSRTNTGELFF
TRBV9,NA,TRBJ1-1,NA,TGTGCCAGCAGCGTAGTAGGGGGAGAAACTGAAGCTTTCTTT,CASSVVGGETEAFF
TRBV2,TRBD1,TRBJ1-5,NA,TGTGCCAGCAGCGAGGACAGGGTGAATCAGCCCCAGCATTTT,CASSEDRVNQPQHF
TRBV4-3,NA,TRBJ2-7,NA,TGCGCCAGCAGCCAAGGACGTGGGGTTAGGTACGAGCAGTACTTC,CASSQGRGVRYEQYF
TRBV28,NA,TRBJ2-2,large,TGTGCCAGCAGCCCTACCCGGTCCGGGGAGCTGTTTTTT,CASSPTRSGELFF
TRBV6-6,NA,TRBJ2-2,few,TGTGCCAGCAGTCCCCGTACTCCGCGAACACCGGGGGAGCTGTTTTTT,CASSPRTPRTPGELFF
TRBV6-5,NA,TRBJ1-1,NA,TGTGCCAGCAGTTATCGGGTTTACACTGAAGCTTTCTTT,CASSYRVYTEAFF
TRBV4-3,NA,TRBJ2-3,NA,TGCGCCAGCACCTTAGGAGGATCCTCATCAGATACGCAGTATTTT,CASTLGGSSSDTQYF